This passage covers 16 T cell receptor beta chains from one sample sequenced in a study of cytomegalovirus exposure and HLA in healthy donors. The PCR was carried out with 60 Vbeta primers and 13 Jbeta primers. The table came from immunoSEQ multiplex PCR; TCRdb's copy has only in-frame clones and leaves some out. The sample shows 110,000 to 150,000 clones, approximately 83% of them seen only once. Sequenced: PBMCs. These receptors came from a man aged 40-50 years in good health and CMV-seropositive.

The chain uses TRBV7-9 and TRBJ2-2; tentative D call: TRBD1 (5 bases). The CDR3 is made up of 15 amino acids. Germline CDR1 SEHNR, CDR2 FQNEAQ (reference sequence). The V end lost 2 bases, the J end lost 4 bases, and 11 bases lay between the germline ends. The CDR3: CASSLQPGITGELFF. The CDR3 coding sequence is TGTGCCAGCAGCTTACAACCAGGGATCACCGGGGAGCTGTTTTTT.

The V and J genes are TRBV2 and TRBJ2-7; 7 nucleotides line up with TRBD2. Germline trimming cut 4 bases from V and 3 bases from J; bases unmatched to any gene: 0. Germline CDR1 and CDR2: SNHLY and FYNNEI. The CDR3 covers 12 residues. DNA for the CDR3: TGTGCCAGCAGTGCTAGCGGCTACGAGCAGTACTTC. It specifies CASSASGYEQYF.

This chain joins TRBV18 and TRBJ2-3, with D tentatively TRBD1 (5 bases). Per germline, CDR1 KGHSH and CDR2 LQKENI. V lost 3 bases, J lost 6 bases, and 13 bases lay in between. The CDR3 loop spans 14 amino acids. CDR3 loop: CASSPDWTRDTQYF. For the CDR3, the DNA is TGTGCCAGCTCACCCGATTGGACACGGGATACGCAGTATTTT.

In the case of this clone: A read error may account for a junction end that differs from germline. CDR3 sequence: CSSSLPYKRTNSYNEQFF. CDR3 sequence (DNA): TGTTCCAGCAGCTTACCCTACAAGCGGACGAACTCCTACAATGAGCAGTTCTTC. The V call is TRBV7-9, the J call TRBJ2-1; D may be TRBD2 (5 bases). Germline CDR1 and CDR2: SEHNR and FQNEAQ (reference sequence). CDR3 length: 18 amino acids.

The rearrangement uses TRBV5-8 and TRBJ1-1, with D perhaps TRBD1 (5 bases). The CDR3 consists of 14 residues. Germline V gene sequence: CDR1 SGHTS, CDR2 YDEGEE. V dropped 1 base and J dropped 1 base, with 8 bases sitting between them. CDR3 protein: CASSLRGGNTEAFF. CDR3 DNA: TGTGCCAGCAGCTTGAGGGGAGGGAACACTGAAGCTTTCTTT.

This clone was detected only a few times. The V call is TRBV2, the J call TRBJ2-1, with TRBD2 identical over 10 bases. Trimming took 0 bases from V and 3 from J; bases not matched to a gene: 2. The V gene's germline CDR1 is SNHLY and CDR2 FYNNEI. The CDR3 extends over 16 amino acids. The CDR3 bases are TGTGCCAGCAGTGAAGCGACTAGCGGGCACTACAATGAGCAGTTCTTC. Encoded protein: CASSEATSGHYNEQFF.

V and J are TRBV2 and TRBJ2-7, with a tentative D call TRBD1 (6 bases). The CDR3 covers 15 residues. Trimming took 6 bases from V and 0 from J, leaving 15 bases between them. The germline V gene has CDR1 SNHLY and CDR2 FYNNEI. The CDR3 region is CASSRGEGSSYEQYF. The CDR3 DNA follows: TGTGCCAGCAGCAGGGGAGAAGGGAGCTCCTACGAGCAGTACTTC. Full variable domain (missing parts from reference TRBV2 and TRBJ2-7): EPEVTQTPSHQVTQMGQEVILRCVPISNHLYFYWYRQILGQKVEFLVSFYNNEISEKSEIFDDQFSVERPDGSNFTLKIRSTKLEDSAMYFCASSRGEGSSYEQYFGPGTRLTVT.

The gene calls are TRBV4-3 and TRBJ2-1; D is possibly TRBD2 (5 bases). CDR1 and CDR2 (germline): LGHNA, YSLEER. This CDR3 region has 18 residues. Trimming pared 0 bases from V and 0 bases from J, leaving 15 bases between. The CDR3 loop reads CASSQDLSEGGSYNEQFF. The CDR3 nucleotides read TGCGCCAGCAGCCAAGATTTGAGCGAAGGAGGCTCCTACAATGAGCAGTTCTTC.

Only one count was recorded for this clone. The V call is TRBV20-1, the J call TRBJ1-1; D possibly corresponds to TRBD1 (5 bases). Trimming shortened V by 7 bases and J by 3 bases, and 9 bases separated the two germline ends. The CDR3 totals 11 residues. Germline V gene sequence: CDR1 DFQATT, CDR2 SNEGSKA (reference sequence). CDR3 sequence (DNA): TGCAGTGGAGACAGTGACACTGAAGCTTTCTTT. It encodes CSGDSDTEAFF.

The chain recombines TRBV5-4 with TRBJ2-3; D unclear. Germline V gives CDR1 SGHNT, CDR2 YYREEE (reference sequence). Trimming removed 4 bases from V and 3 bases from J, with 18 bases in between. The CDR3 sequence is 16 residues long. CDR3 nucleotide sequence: TGTGCCAGCAGCCCCCATACCCGCGTTTCTACAGATACGCAGTATTTT. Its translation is CASSPHTRVSTDTQYF.

CDR3 region: CASSRDFDTQYF. The CDR3, as DNA: TGTGCCAGCAGCCGGGACTTTGATACGCAGTATTTT. The chain couples TRBV7-2 to TRBJ2-3; a possible D gene is TRBD2 (6 bases). CDR1 and CDR2 (germline): SGHTA, FQGNSA. CDR3 size: 12 residues. Trimming left V 5 bases short and J 6 bases short, with 9 bases between.

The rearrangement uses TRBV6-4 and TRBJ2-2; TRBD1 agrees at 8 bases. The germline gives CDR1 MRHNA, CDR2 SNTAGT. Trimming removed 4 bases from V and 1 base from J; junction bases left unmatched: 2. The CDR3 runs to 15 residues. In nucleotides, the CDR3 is TGTGCCAGCAGTGTAGGGACAGGGAACACCGGGGAGCTGTTTTTT. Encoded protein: CASSVGTGNTGELFF.

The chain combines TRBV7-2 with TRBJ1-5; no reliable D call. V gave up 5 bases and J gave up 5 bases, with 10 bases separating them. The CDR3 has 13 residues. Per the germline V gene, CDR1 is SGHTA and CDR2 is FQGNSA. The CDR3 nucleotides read TGTGCCAGCAGCATCCAGAGGGATCAGCCCCAGCATTTT. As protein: CASSIQRDQPQHF.

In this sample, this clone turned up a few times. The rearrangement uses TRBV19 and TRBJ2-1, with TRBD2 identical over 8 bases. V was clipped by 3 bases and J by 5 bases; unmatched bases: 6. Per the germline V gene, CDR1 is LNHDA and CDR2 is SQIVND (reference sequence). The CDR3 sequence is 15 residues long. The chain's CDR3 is CASSIRGGFNNEQFF. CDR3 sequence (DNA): TGTGCCAGTAGTATTCGGGGGGGTTTCAACAATGAGCAGTTCTTC.

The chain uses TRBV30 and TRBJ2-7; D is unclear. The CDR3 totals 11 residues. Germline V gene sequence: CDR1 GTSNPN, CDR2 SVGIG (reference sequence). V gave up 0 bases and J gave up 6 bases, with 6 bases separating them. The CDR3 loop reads CAWSVLREQYF. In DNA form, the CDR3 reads TGTGCCTGGAGTGTACTTCGCGAGCAGTACTTC.

The CDR3 sequence: CASSSTSGSYNEQFF. In DNA form, the CDR3 reads TGTGCCAGCAGTTCGACTAGTGGTTCCTACAATGAGCAGTTCTTC. The V gene is TRBV6-6, the J gene TRBJ2-1, with D perhaps matching TRBD2 (6 bases). Trimming removed 4 bases at V and 1 base at J, with 11 bases between. This CDR3 has 15 amino acids. Germline CDR1 MNHNY, CDR2 SVGAGI (reference sequence).